This entry describes one T cell receptor (beta chain). Its antigen is unidentified. CD45RO negativity and positive selection for CCR7 defined naive CD8 cells, a population that excluded terminally differentiated effector memory CD45RA+ cells. Genomic DNA (from each subset) was split evenly across several immunoSEQ plates. The assay was immunoSEQ multiplex PCR, and TCRdb's table has in-frame clones only and misses some. The sample contains about 820,000 clones, about 92% of which appear only once. The data belong to a study of shared clonotypes between healthy human individuals. About the study: Serving as donors were a couple of women and three men, whose ages spanned 18 to 49. The plates for each donor numbered three CD4 naive, three CD4 memory, two CD8 naive and one CD8 memory. Overall study results and limits: Between a few donors, naive CD4 clonotypes were shared at a level of about 5%.

The TCR originated in a man aged 25 to 40 in good health. The sample comprised naive CD8+ T cells sorted from blood.

CDR3: CASSLGLAGGSYEQYF. The CDR3 DNA follows: TGTGCCAGCAGCTTAGGGTTAGCGGGAGGCTCCTACGAGCAGTACTTC. The gene calls are TRBV13 and TRBJ2-7; 10 bases are a match to TRBD2. Looked up from germline, CDR1 is PRHDT and CDR2 is FYEKMQ (reference sequence). V shed 0 bases, J shed 0 bases, and the junction held 2 bases outside the gene matches. The CDR3 is made up of 16 amino acids.